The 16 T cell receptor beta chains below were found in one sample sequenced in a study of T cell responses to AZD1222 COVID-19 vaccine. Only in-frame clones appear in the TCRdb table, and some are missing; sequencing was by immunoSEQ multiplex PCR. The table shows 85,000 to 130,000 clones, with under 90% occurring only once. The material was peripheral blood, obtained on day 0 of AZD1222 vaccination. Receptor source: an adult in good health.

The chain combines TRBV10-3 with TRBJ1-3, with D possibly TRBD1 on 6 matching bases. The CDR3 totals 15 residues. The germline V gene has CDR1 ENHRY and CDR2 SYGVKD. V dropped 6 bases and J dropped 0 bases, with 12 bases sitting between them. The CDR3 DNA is TGTGCCATCAGCCCCGGACAGAGCTCTGGAAACACCATATATTTT. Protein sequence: CAISPGQSSGNTIYF.

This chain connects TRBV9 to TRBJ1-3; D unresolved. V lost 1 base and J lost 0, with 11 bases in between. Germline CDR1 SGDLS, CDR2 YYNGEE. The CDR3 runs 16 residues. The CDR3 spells CASSVSTQSSGNTIYF. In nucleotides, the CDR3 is TGTGCCAGCAGCGTATCCACCCAGAGCTCTGGAAACACCATATATTTT.

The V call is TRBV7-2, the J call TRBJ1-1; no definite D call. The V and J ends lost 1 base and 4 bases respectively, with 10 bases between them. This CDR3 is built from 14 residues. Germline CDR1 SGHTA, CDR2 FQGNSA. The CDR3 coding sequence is TGTGCCAGCAGCTTAGTAGGGTCCGGCACTGAAGCTTTCTTT. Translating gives CASSLVGSGTEAFF.

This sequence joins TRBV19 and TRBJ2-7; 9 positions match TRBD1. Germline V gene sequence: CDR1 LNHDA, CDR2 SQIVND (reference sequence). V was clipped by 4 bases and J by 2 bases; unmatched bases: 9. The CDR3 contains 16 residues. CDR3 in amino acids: CASSKAGTGHAYEQYF. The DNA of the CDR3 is TGTGCCAGTAGTAAAGCCGGGACAGGGCATGCCTACGAGCAGTACTTC. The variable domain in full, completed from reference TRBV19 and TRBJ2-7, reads DGGITQSPKYLFRKEGQNVTLSCEQNLNHDAMYWYRQDPGQGLRLIYYSQIVNDFQKGDIAEGYSVSREKKESFPLTVTSAQKNPTAFYLCASSKAGTGHAYEQYFGPGTRLTVT.

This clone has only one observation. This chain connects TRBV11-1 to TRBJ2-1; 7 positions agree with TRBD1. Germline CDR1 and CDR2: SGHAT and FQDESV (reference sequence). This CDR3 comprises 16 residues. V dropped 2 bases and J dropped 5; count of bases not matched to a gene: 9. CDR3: CASSLNIGQDNNEQFF. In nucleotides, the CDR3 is TGTGCCAGCAGCTTAAATATAGGACAGGACAACAATGAGCAGTTCTTC.

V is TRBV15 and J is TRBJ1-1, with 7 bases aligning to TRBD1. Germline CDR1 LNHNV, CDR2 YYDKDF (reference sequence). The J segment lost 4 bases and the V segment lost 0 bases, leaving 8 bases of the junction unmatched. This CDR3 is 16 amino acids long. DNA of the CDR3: TGTGCCACCAGCAGAGATCTTAACAGGGGCGGCACTGAAGCTTTCTTT. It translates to CATSRDLNRGGTEAFF.

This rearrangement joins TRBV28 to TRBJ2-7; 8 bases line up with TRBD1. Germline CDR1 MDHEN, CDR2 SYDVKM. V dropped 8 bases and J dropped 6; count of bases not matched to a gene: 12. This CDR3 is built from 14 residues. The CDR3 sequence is CASFKDRGHSEQYF. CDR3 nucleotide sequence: TGTGCCAGCTTCAAAGACAGGGGCCATTCCGAGCAGTACTTC.

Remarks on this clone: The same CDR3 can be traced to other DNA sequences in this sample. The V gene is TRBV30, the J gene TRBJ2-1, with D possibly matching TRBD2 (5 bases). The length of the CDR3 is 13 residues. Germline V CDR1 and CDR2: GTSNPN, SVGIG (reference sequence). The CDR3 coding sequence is TGTGCTCGGGAAGAAGGGTCCTACAATGAGCAGTTCTTC. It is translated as CAREEGSYNEQFF.

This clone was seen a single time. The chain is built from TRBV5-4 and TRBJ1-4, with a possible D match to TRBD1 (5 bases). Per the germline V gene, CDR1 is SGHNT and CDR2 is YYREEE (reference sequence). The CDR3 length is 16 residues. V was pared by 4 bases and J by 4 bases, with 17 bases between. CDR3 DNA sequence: TGTGCCAGCAGCCCAGGAGGGGCGCGGGTTAATGAAAAACTGTTTTTT. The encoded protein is CASSPGGARVNEKLFF.

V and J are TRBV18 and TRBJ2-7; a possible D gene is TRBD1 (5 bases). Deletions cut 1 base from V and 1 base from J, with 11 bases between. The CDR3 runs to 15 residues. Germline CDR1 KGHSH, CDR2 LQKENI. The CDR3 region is CASSPLGLRSYEQYF. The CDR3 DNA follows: TGTGCCAGCTCACCACTGGGGCTTAGGTCCTACGAGCAGTACTTC.

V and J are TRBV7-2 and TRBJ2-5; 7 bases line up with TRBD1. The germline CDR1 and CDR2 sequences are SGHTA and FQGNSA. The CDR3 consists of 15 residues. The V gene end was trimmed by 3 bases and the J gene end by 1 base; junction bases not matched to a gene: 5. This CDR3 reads CASSLSQGVQETQYF. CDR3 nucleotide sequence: TGTGCCAGCAGCTTGTCTCAGGGGGTCCAAGAGACCCAGTACTTC. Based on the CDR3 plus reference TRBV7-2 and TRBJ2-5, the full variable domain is GAGVSQSPSNKVTEKGKDVELRCDPISGHTALYWYRQSLGQGLEFLIYFQGNSAPDKSGLPSDRFSAERTGGSVSTLTIQRTQQEDSAVYLCASSLSQGVQETQYFGPGTRLLVL.

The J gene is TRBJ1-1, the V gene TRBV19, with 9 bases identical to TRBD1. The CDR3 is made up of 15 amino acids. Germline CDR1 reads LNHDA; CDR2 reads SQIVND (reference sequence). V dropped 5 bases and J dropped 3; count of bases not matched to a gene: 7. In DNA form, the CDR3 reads TGTGCCAGTAGTGCCCGGGACAGGGAGTACACTGAAGCTTTCTTT. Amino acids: CASSARDREYTEAFF.

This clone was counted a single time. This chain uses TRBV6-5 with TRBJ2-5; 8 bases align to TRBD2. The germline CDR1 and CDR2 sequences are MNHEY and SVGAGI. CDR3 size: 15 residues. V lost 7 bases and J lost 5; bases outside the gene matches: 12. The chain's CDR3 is CASTTGTSPFETQYF. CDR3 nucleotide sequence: TGTGCCAGCACCACCGGGACTAGTCCCTTTGAGACCCAGTACTTC.

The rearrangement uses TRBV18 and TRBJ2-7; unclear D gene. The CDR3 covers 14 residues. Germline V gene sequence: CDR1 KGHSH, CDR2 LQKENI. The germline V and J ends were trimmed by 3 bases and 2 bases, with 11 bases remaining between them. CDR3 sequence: CASSPHVGAYEQYF. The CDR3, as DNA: TGTGCCAGCTCACCTCACGTGGGCGCCTACGAGCAGTACTTC. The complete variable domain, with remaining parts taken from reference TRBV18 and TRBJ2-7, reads NAGVMQNPRHLVRRRGQEARLRCSPMKGHSHVYWYRQLPEEGLKFMVYLQKENIIDESGMPKERFSAEFPKEGPSILRIQQVVRGDSAAYFCASSPHVGAYEQYFGPGTRLTVT.

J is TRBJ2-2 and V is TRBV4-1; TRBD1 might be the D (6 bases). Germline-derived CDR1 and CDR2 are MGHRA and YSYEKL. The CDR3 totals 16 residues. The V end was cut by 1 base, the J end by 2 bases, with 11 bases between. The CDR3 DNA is TGCGCCAGCAGCCAAGTTTTCAGGGGCAACACCGGGGAGCTGTTTTTT. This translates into CASSQVFRGNTGELFF.

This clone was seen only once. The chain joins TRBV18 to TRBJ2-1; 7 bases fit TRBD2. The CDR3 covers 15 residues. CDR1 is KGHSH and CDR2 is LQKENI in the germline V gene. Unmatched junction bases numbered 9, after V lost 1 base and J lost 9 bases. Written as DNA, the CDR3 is TGTGCCAGCTCACCACGGGGGGGAATTGGGGCTGAGCAGTTCTTC. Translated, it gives CASSPRGGIGAEQFF.